The clone carrying this T cell receptor beta chain was seen just once. The assay was immunoSEQ multiplex PCR, and TCRdb's table has in-frame clones only and misses some. The table lists under 60,000 clones, approximately 95% of them singletons. The data belong to a study of T cell changes during pregnancy in multiple sclerosis. From germline, CDR1 is SQVTM and CDR2 ANQGSEA. The CDR3 runs to 19 residues. V lost 0 bases, J lost 3 bases, and 14 bases stayed unmatched. The clonotype was recovered from a female donor with multiple sclerosis, enrolled in a pregnancy study. Source: CD4+ T cells from peripheral blood mononuclear cells, taken in the third trimester of pregnancy. The chain uses TRBV29-1 and TRBJ1-6; 7 bases fit TRBD1. CDR3 nucleotides: TGCAGCGTTGAAGAGCTAACCGGGACAGCCCTGCTCTATAATTCACCCCTCCACTTT. Residues: CSVEELTGTALLYNSPLHF.